One and the same sample provided the 25 T cell receptor beta chains below, sequenced in a study of cytomegalovirus exposure and HLA in healthy donors. Primers for the PCR totalled 60 Vbeta and 13 Jbeta. Clones were sequenced by immunoSEQ multiplex PCR, and TCRdb holds only the in-frame ones, with some missing. The sample holds roughly 160,000 clones; 80% are singletons and the top ten take over 2%. The sample comprised PBMCs. These receptors originate from a male donor in good health and CMV-seronegative.

The V and J genes are TRBV7-2 and TRBJ1-2; TRBD1 matches 7 bases. From germline, CDR1 is SGHTA and CDR2 FQGNSA. The CDR3 has 14 amino acids. V lost 5 bases and J lost 2; bases outside the gene matches: 5. The CDR3 coding sequence is TGTGCCAGCAGCCCAGGGGACAGCAACTATGGCTACACCTTC. Amino acids: CASSPGDSNYGYTF. Full variable domain (remainder filled in from reference TRBV7-2 and TRBJ1-2): GAGVSQSPSNKVTEKGKDVELRCDPISGHTALYWYRQSLGQGLEFLIYFQGNSAPDKSGLPSDRFSAERTGGSVSTLTIQRTQQEDSAVYLCASSPGDSNYGYTFGSGTRLTVV.

J is TRBJ1-5 and V is TRBV19; D might be TRBD1 (6 bases). CDR1 and CDR2 from the germline V gene are LNHDA and SQIVND (reference sequence). CDR3 length: 17 amino acids. Trimming cost V 6 bases and J 3 bases, with 21 bases left between them. The CDR3 coding sequence is TGTGCCAGTAGCCCCACTGGGGGCAGGGCCACCAATCAGCCCCAGCATTTT. Its translation is CASSPTGGRATNQPQHF.

This sequence joins TRBV19 and TRBJ2-1; TRBD2 matches 8 bases. This CDR3 comprises 16 residues. Trimming took 6 bases from V and 3 from J; bases not matched to a gene: 10. Germline V CDR1 and CDR2: LNHDA, SQIVND (reference sequence). The CDR3 here is CASRAPGGPRYNEQFF. DNA for the CDR3: TGTGCCAGTAGGGCCCCGGGGGGGCCACGCTACAATGAGCAGTTCTTC.

The chain joins TRBV10-2 to TRBJ2-7, with 10 bases aligning to TRBD2. The V gene's germline CDR1 is WSHSY and CDR2 SAAADI. The trim removed 3 bases at V and 2 bases at J, leaving 4 bases unmatched. The CDR3 is 15 residues long. CDR3 DNA: TGCGCCAGCAGTGACGCACTAGCGGGGACCTACGAGCAGTACTTC. Amino acid sequence: CASSDALAGTYEQYF.

The chain carries TRBV5-5 and TRBJ1-2, with 7 nucleotides matching TRBD1. Germline CDR1 SGHKS, CDR2 YYEKEE (reference sequence). After removal of 4 bases from V and 8 bases from J, the junction contained 14 bases not matched to a gene. The length of the CDR3 is 15 residues. The CDR3 DNA is TGTGCCAGCAGCCCGTACGATTATGACAGGGACGGCTACACCTTC. It translates to CASSPYDYDRDGYTF.

This chain joins TRBV19 and TRBJ1-1; D uncertain. Germline V CDR1 and CDR2: LNHDA, SQIVND (reference sequence). V was trimmed by 6 bases and J by 10 bases, leaving 15 bases between them. The CDR3 is 12 amino acids. CDR3 in DNA: TGTGCCAGTAGCCGACGGACCGAGGGAGCTTTCTTT. This codes for CASSRRTEGAFF.

This rearrangement joins TRBV6-5 to TRBJ1-1; D gene ambiguous. Between the trimmed V and J ends, which lost 2 bases and 4 bases, there was a span of 11 bases. The CDR3 runs to 14 residues. Germline values: CDR1 MNHEY, CDR2 SVGAGI. The CDR3 loop is CASSYEPRGTEAFF. The DNA of the CDR3 is TGTGCCAGCAGTTACGAACCCCGAGGCACTGAAGCTTTCTTT.

V gene TRBV7-9 combines with J gene TRBJ2-2, with TRBD1 matching over 7 bases. Looked up from germline, CDR1 is SEHNR and CDR2 is FQNEAQ (reference sequence). The CDR3 length is 16 residues. J gave up 0 bases and V 5 bases, and 6 bases lay outside the gene matches. CDR3 sequence (DNA): TGTGCCAGCAGCCGAGACAGGGCCCCGAACACCGGGGAGCTGTTTTTT. It specifies CASSRDRAPNTGELFF.

The chain couples TRBV4-1 to TRBJ1-2, with 9 bases aligning to TRBD1. Germline assignment: CDR1 MGHRA and CDR2 YSYEKL. This CDR3 comprises 17 residues. The ends lost 0 bases at V and 2 bases at J; junction bases unmatched: 7. CDR3 DNA sequence: TGCGCCAGCAGCCAAGATCCGGGGACAGGGAAGAACTATGGCTACACCTTC. Translated, it gives CASSQDPGTGKNYGYTF.

The CDR3 is CASAYGISGGVADTQYF. The CDR3 DNA follows: TGTGCCAGCGCCTACGGTATTAGCGGGGGGGTTGCAGATACGCAGTATTTT. The V and J genes are TRBV7-8 and TRBJ2-3; 11 nucleotides match TRBD2. The V segment lost 8 bases and the J segment 4 bases; nucleotides outside the gene matches: 14. Germline V CDR1 and CDR2: SGHVS, FQNEAQ. The CDR3 is 17 amino acids.

V and J are TRBV18 and TRBJ2-3, with unresolved D. V dropped 6 bases and J dropped 6 bases, with 7 bases sitting between them. Germline CDR1 KGHSH, CDR2 LQKENI. This CDR3 has 11 amino acids. This CDR3 is CASSAEDTQYF. The CDR3 DNA follows: TGTGCCAGCTCCGCGGAGGATACGCAGTATTTT.

The V gene is TRBV2, the J gene TRBJ1-1, with 9 bases aligning to TRBD1. The trim removed 7 bases at V and 6 bases at J, leaving 12 bases unmatched. The CDR3 has 15 residues. Germline V lookup: CDR1 SNHLY, CDR2 FYNNEI. CDR3 sequence: CASKMDRGGGPEAFF. The DNA for the CDR3 is TGTGCCAGCAAGATGGACAGGGGTGGGGGGCCTGAAGCTTTCTTT.

The chain employs TRBV10-3 and TRBJ2-1; TRBD2 aligns across 9 bases. The CDR3 runs 14 residues. The trim removed 7 bases at V and 4 bases at J, leaving 5 bases unmatched. CDR1 and CDR2 from the germline V gene are ENHRY and SYGVKD. This chain's CDR3 is CAITIAGEYNEQFF. The CDR3 DNA reads TGTGCCATCACTATAGCGGGGGAATACAATGAGCAGTTCTTC.

A few counts support this clone. The chain carries TRBV18 and TRBJ2-5, with unresolved D. V lost 3 bases and J 2 bases, leaving 7 bases between the germline ends. The CDR3 is made up of 13 amino acids. Looked up from germline, CDR1 is KGHSH and CDR2 is LQKENI. CDR3 region: CASSPGRQETQYF. In DNA form, the CDR3 reads TGTGCCAGCTCACCGGGCCGTCAAGAGACCCAGTACTTC.

This clone was seen a few times. This sequence joins TRBV19 and TRBJ2-5, with TRBD1 identical over 9 bases. Germline values: CDR1 LNHDA, CDR2 SQIVND (reference sequence). The CDR3 contains 14 residues. J was trimmed by 5 bases and V by 4 bases; bases with no gene match: 5. The CDR3 nucleotides are TGTGCCAGTAGTAACAGGGGGCGCGGGGAGACCCAGTACTTC. Amino acids: CASSNRGRGETQYF. Full variable domain (missing parts from reference TRBV19 and TRBJ2-5): DGGITQSPKYLFRKEGQNVTLSCEQNLNHDAMYWYRQDPGQGLRLIYYSQIVNDFQKGDIAEGYSVSREKKESFPLTVTSAQKNPTAFYLCASSNRGRGETQYFGPGTRLLVL.

This rearrangement joins TRBV2 to TRBJ1-4; D unclear. CDR3 length equals 10 residues. Trimming left V 4 bases short and J 14 bases short, with 8 bases between. CDR1 SNHLY and CDR2 FYNNEI come from the germline V gene. CDR3 coding DNA: TGTGCCAGCAGTGCCGGGTCTCTGTTTTTT. It codes for CASSAGSLFF.

V usage is TRBV4-3 and J usage is TRBJ1-2, with D perhaps matching TRBD1 (5 bases). The CDR3 runs to 15 residues. The V end lost 4 bases, the J end lost 4 bases, and 16 bases lay between the germline ends. Germline V gene data show CDR1 as LGHNA and CDR2 as YSLEER. CDR3 nucleotide sequence: TGCGCCAGCAGCCTAAGCCGGGCAAGGGGCTATGGCTACACCTTC. Translation gives CASSLSRARGYGYTF.

CDR3 nucleotide sequence: TGTGCCAGCAGACTCAGGGGGCAGTCGTTAATCGGTACTGAAGCTTTCTTT. This gives the protein CASRLRGQSLIGTEAFF. This chain connects TRBV27 to TRBJ1-1; TRBD1 agrees at 8 bases. The CDR3 totals 17 residues. V dropped 6 bases and J dropped 5; count of bases not matched to a gene: 17. The germline V gene has CDR1 MNHEY and CDR2 SMNVEV (reference sequence).

V gene TRBV9 combines with J gene TRBJ1-1; the D gene is possibly TRBD1 (5 bases). Germline values: CDR1 SGDLS, CDR2 YYNGEE. V gave up 4 bases and J gave up 1 base, with 11 bases separating them. This CDR3 comprises 14 residues. In DNA, the CDR3 is TGTGCCAGCAGCTATGGGCAGGGGAACACTGAAGCTTTCTTT. Protein product: CASSYGQGNTEAFF.

The rearrangement joins TRBV5-1 to TRBJ1-5; 8 bases align to TRBD1. V was clipped by 3 bases and J by 6 bases; unmatched bases: 8. The CDR3 runs 15 residues. CDR1 and CDR2 from the germline V gene are SGHRS and YFSETQ. The CDR3 region is CASSSTGDWSQPQHF. For the CDR3, the DNA is TGCGCCAGCAGCTCGACAGGGGATTGGAGTCAGCCCCAGCATTTT.

This clone appeared a single time. The gene calls are TRBV27 and TRBJ1-6, with a possible D match to TRBD1 (5 bases). This CDR3 spans 14 amino acids. Looked up from germline, CDR1 is MNHEY and CDR2 is SMNVEV (reference sequence). V gave up 7 bases and J gave up 9 bases, with 16 bases separating them. In DNA form, the CDR3 reads TGTGCCAGCACCCGAGGGGAGGGGCTTTCACCCCTCCACTTT. This encodes CASTRGEGLSPLHF.

This chain links TRBV18 with TRBJ1-2; 7 nucleotides align to TRBD1. Germline values: CDR1 KGHSH, CDR2 LQKENI. V dropped 3 bases and J dropped 3; count of bases not matched to a gene: 10. The CDR3 is 16 amino acids. For the CDR3, the DNA is TGTGCCAGCTCACCGCGCCTGGAGGGGGCGGACTATGGCTACACCTTC. Protein: CASSPRLEGADYGYTF.

The V and J genes are TRBV18 and TRBJ2-2; 7 nucleotides line up with TRBD1. From germline, CDR1 is KGHSH and CDR2 LQKENI. Germline trimming cut 3 bases from V and 0 bases from J; bases unmatched to any gene: 7. This CDR3 contains 17 residues. The CDR3 reads CASSPTKTGSNTGELFF. CDR3 nucleotides: TGTGCCAGCTCACCGACCAAGACAGGGTCGAACACCGGGGAGCTGTTTTTT.

A few counts support this clone. This chain links TRBV6-1 with TRBJ1-5; possible D gene TRBD1, 6 bases. CDR3 size: 14 residues. CDR1 and CDR2 (germline): MNHNS, SASEGT. V shed 6 bases and J shed 7 bases, with 16 bases lying between them. The CDR3 DNA sequence: TGTGCCAGCAGCCAAGGGGGAGATGGGCAGCCCCAGCATTTT. Protein: CASSQGGDGQPQHF.

The chain has TRBV6-5 and TRBJ1-1; D call uncertain. Trimming removed 7 bases from V and 0 bases from J, with 9 bases in between. This CDR3 region has 13 residues. Per germline, CDR1 MNHEY and CDR2 SVGAGI. The CDR3 loop reads CASISTVNTEAFF. The CDR3 bases are TGTGCCAGCATTTCAACAGTGAACACTGAAGCTTTCTTT.